The 20 T cell receptor beta chains given below trace back to one sample, sequenced in a study of T cell responses to AZD1222 COVID-19 vaccine. The assay was immunoSEQ multiplex PCR, and TCRdb's table has in-frame clones only and misses some. The table has more than 100,000 clones, 70% to 90% seen once. Source: peripheral blood, taken on day 0 of AZD1222 vaccination. All receptors come from an adult in good health.

The chain recombines TRBV5-5 with TRBJ2-3; D unclear. CDR1 and CDR2 from the germline V gene are SGHKS and YYEKEE (reference sequence). The V end was cut by 0 bases, the J end by 1 base, with 12 bases between. The CDR3 runs 16 residues. The CDR3 nucleotides are TGTGCCAGCAGCTTGGCCTTACGCGGTGGCACAGATACGCAGTATTTT. Translation gives CASSLALRGGTDTQYF.

This clone was detected a few times. V usage is TRBV9 and J usage is TRBJ2-3; the match to TRBD2 covers 9 bases. Germline CDR1 reads SGDLS; CDR2 reads YYNGEE. Trimming removed 0 bases from V and 4 bases from J; junction bases left unmatched: 6. The CDR3 is 16 residues long. Written as DNA, the CDR3 is TGTGCCAGCAGCGTAGCGCGGGGGGGCCTCCCAGATACGCAGTATTTT. Amino acids: CASSVARGGLPDTQYF.

The genes are TRBV18 and TRBJ2-2; TRBD2 matches 12 bases. The V segment lost 0 bases and the J segment 6 bases; nucleotides outside the gene matches: 5. The CDR3 loop spans 17 amino acids. CDR1 is KGHSH, CDR2 LQKENI, per germline. The CDR3 nucleotides are TGTGCCAGCTCACCACCCTCCCTAGCGGGAGGGGCCGGGGAGCTGTTTTTT. It codes for CASSPPSLAGGAGELFF.

The chain couples TRBV7-9 to TRBJ1-4; D gene unclear. Looked up from germline, CDR1 is SEHNR and CDR2 is FQNEAQ (reference sequence). The CDR3 covers 13 residues. V was clipped by 5 bases and J by 4 bases, with 8 bases between them. The CDR3 DNA reads TGTGCCAGCAGCGCCCCCGGTAATGAAAAACTGTTTTTT. Protein: CASSAPGNEKLFF.

The chain links TRBV19 to TRBJ1-5, with D perhaps TRBD1 (6 bases). CDR3 length: 15 amino acids. Germline V gene data show CDR1 as LNHDA and CDR2 as SQIVND (reference sequence). V was shortened by 7 bases and J by 3 bases, with 16 bases between the two germline ends. CDR3: CASTATGTYNQPQHF. The CDR3 region has the DNA TGTGCCAGTACCGCCACAGGGACCTACAATCAGCCCCAGCATTTT.

For the CDR3, the DNA is TGTGCCAGCAGCGTAACGACAGGGAACACTGAAGCTTTCTTT. Translation: CASSVTTGNTEAFF. This chain connects TRBV9 to TRBJ1-1; possible D gene TRBD1, 6 bases. Trimming left V 1 base short and J 1 base short, with 8 bases between. CDR1 is SGDLS, CDR2 YYNGEE, per germline. The CDR3 consists of 14 residues.

The V gene is TRBV6-5, the J gene TRBJ1-3; D is unclear. CDR3 length: 13 amino acids. Per the germline V gene, CDR1 is MNHEY and CDR2 is SVGAGI. Trimming took off 7 bases at V and 0 bases at J, with 7 bases between the two ends. CDR3: CASMPASGNTIYF. In DNA, the CDR3 is TGTGCCAGCATGCCGGCCTCTGGAAACACCATATATTTT.

The genes are TRBV3-1 (or the pseudogene TRBV3-2) and TRBJ1-2; D remains unclear. Trimming cost V 2 bases and J 3 bases, with 10 bases left between them. The CDR3 has 14 amino acids. Germline assignment: CDR1 LGHDT and CDR2 YNNKEL (reference sequence). CDR3 coding DNA: TGTGCCAGCAGCCAAAACGACGGGCACTATGGCTACACCTTC. Amino acids: CASSQNDGHYGYTF.

The CDR3 spells CASSSDANSYEQYF. The CDR3 coding sequence is TGTGCCAGCAGCTCAGACGCTAACTCCTACGAGCAGTACTTC. The chain is built from TRBV7-3 and TRBJ2-7; D gene unclear. Trimming stripped 4 bases from V and 0 bases from J, with 10 bases between. The germline CDR1 and CDR2 sequences are SGHTA and FQGTGA. CDR3 length: 14 residues.

The rearrangement joins TRBV19 to TRBJ1-1, with D possibly being TRBD1 (5 bases). This CDR3 has 13 residues. Germline loops: CDR1 LNHDA, CDR2 SQIVND (reference sequence). Trimming cost V 6 bases and J 9 bases, with 17 bases left between them. The CDR3 loop is CASSPFGGRKAFF. The CDR3 DNA reads TGTGCCAGTAGCCCCTTTGGGGGAAGGAAAGCTTTCTTT.

The CDR3 DNA follows: TGCGCCAGCAGCCCACCCCTCCTGGGGGGGCTGAACACTGAAGCTTTCTTT. This translates into CASSPPLLGGLNTEAFF. V is TRBV5-1 and J is TRBJ1-1; possible D gene TRBD1, 6 bases. There are 17 residues in the CDR3. Trimming pared 4 bases from V and 0 bases from J, leaving 19 bases between. Germline CDR1 is SGHRS and CDR2 is YFSETQ.

This sequence joins TRBV2 and TRBJ2-5; D not certain. CDR3 length equals 14 residues. Germline-derived CDR1 and CDR2 are SNHLY and FYNNEI. The V end lost 4 bases, the J end lost 4 bases, and 13 bases lay between the germline ends. This CDR3 reads CASSASQVLETQYF. Written as DNA, the CDR3 is TGTGCCAGCAGTGCAAGTCAGGTTTTAGAGACCCAGTACTTC.

V and J are TRBV18 and TRBJ1-1, with a weak D call TRBD1 (5 bases). The CDR3 has 13 amino acids. Germline CDR1 is KGHSH and CDR2 is LQKENI. The germline V and J ends were trimmed by 7 bases and 0 bases, with 9 bases remaining between them. In DNA, the CDR3 is TGTGCCAGCTTAGACAGCTTGAACACTGAAGCTTTCTTT. Its protein is CASLDSLNTEAFF.

The rearrangement links TRBV7-3 to TRBJ2-7, with a tentative D call TRBD1 (5 bases). V dropped 0 bases and J dropped 2 bases, with 11 bases sitting between them. This CDR3 is built from 15 residues. Germline values: CDR1 SGHTA, CDR2 FQGTGA. The CDR3 sequence is CASSLTADSAYEQYF. CDR3 sequence (DNA): TGTGCCAGCAGCTTAACCGCTGACAGCGCCTACGAGCAGTACTTC.

This sequence joins TRBV10-1 and TRBJ2-1, with 7 bases identical to TRBD2. V trimming: 0 bases; J trimming: 3 bases; junction bases outside the gene matches: 2. The germline gives CDR1 WNHNN, CDR2 SYGVQD (reference sequence). CDR3 size: 15 residues. The CDR3 loop reads CASSESVAGYNEQFF. DNA for the CDR3: TGCGCCAGCAGTGAGTCCGTAGCGGGCTACAATGAGCAGTTCTTC.

This clone was counted between two and nine times. The chain uses TRBV3-1 (or the pseudogene TRBV3-2) and TRBJ2-3; D may be TRBD2 (5 bases). The V end lost 2 bases, the J end lost 0 bases, and 18 bases lay between the germline ends. The V gene's germline CDR1 is LGHDT and CDR2 YNNKEL (reference sequence). The CDR3 totals 18 residues. The CDR3: CASSQTGGLRPSTDTQYF. CDR3 nucleotide sequence: TGTGCCAGCAGCCAAACGGGCGGGCTTAGACCTAGCACAGATACGCAGTATTTT.

CDR3 protein: CASSPNSRTDTQYF. CDR3 bases: TGTGCCAGCTCACCTAACTCCAGGACAGATACGCAGTATTTT. J is TRBJ2-3 and V is TRBV18; D gene unclear. CDR1 and CDR2 (germline): KGHSH, LQKENI. The CDR3 extends over 14 amino acids. Between the trimmed V and J ends, which lost 3 bases and 3 bases, there was a span of 10 bases.

The CDR3 DNA reads as TGTGCCAGCTCACCACCAGTCCTTGAGACCCAGTACTTC. Translating gives CASSPPVLETQYF. The chain uses TRBV18 and TRBJ2-5; no definite D call. CDR1 and CDR2 from the germline V gene are KGHSH and LQKENI. The CDR3 extends over 13 amino acids. V was clipped by 0 bases and J by 5 bases, with 7 bases between them.

This chain uses TRBV6-2 or TRBV6-3 with TRBJ2-1; D ambiguous. With 4 bases removed from V and 8 bases from J, the gap between germline ends came to 12 bases. CDR1 and CDR2 (germline): MNHEY, SVGEGT. This CDR3 is built from 13 residues. The CDR3 loop reads CASSWYSGYEQFF. The DNA of the CDR3 is TGTGCCAGCAGTTGGTACAGTGGGTATGAGCAGTTCTTC.

The J gene is TRBJ2-2, the V gene TRBV24-1, with 8 bases aligning to TRBD1. V shed 4 bases and J 6 bases; nucleotides not matched to a gene: 6. The CDR3 loop spans 15 amino acids. The germline V gene has CDR1 KGHDR and CDR2 SFDVKD. This CDR3 reads CATSDRTGWAGELFF. The CDR3 nucleotides read TGTGCCACCAGTGACCGGACAGGGTGGGCCGGGGAGCTGTTTTTT.